Listed here are 3 T cell receptor beta chains from one sample, sequenced in a study of cytomegalovirus exposure and HLA in healthy donors. The PCR used 60 Vbeta and 13 Jbeta primers. Sequenced by immunoSEQ multiplex PCR; TCRdb stores in-frame clones only, minus some. Of approximately 210,000 clones listed, roughly four fifths were seen once; the top ten hold 1.5% to 2%. The specimen was PBMCs. The receptors shown here come from a man younger than 35 in good health and CMV-seronegative.

This clone was seen a few times. At one of its ends the junction is not consistent with the germline gene, which may arise from a read error. This sequence joins TRBV20-1 and TRBJ2-7, with 7 bases fitting TRBD1. CDR1 and CDR2 (germline): DFQATT, SNEGSKA (reference sequence). This CDR3 region has 10 residues. The CDR3 is CSASRDSLRF. For the CDR3, the DNA is TGCAGTGCAAGCCGGGACAGTTTACGCTTC.

This clone was detected only once. The J gene is TRBJ1-2, the V gene TRBV18, with no clear D. V was trimmed by 3 bases and J by 5 bases, leaving 7 bases between them. This CDR3 has 12 residues. Germline V gene lookup returns CDR1 KGHSH and CDR2 LQKENI. CDR3 sequence: CASSPGDYGYTF. The CDR3 coding sequence is TGTGCCAGCTCACCGGGCGATTATGGCTACACCTTC.

This sequence joins TRBV2 and TRBJ1-2, with D uncertain. Trimming cost V 6 bases and J 3 bases, with 11 bases left between them. The CDR3 spans 13 residues. Germline V CDR1 and CDR2: SNHLY, FYNNEI. The CDR3 here is CASRVDFDYGYTF. The CDR3 DNA follows: TGTGCCAGCAGGGTCGACTTTGACTATGGCTACACCTTC. The full variable domain, rest sourced from reference TRBV2 and TRBJ1-2, is EPEVTQTPSHQVTQMGQEVILRCVPISNHLYFYWYRQILGQKVEFLVSFYNNEISEKSEIFDDQFSVERPDGSNFTLKIRSTKLEDSAMYFCASRVDFDYGYTFGSGTRLTVV.